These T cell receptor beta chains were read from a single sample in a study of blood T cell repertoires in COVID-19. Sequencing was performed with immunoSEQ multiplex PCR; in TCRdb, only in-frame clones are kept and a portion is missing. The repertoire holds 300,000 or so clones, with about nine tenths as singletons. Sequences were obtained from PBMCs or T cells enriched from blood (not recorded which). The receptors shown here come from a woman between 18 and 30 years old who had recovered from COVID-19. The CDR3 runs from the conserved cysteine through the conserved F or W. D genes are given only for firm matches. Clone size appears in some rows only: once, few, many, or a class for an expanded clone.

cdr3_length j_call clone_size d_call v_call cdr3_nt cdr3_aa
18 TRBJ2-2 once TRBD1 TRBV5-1 TGCGCCAGCAGCTTGAACCCCGGGACAGGGGCGGTATCCGGGGAGCTGTTTTTT CASSLNPGTGAVSGELFF
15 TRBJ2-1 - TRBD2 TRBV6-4 TGTGCCAGCAGTGACGGGACTAGCGAAGCGGGTGAGCAGTTCTTC CASSDGTSEAGEQFF
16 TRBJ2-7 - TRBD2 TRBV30 TGTGCCTGGAGCCCCCCACTCAGCGGGAGGGCAAAGGAGCAGTACTTC CAWSPPLSGRAKEQYF
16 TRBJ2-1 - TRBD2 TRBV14 TGTGCCAGCAGCCGCCGACTAGCGGGGGGGCACAATGAGCAGTTCTTC CASSRRLAGGHNEQFF
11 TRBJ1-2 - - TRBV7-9 TGTGCCAGCGGCGAGGGGGTTGGCTACACCTTC CASGEGVGYTF
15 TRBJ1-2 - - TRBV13 TGTGCCAGCAGCGTCATCAGGGGCCCTAACTATGGCTACACCTTC CASSVIRGPNYGYTF
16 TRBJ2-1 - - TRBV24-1 TGTGCCACCAGTGATTCCGGGACTGCTGGGTACAATGAGCAGTTCTTC CATSDSGTAGYNEQFF
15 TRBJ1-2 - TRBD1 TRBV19 TGTGCCAGTATCCCCGGGACAGGGGGCGATTATGGCTACACCTTC CASIPGTGGDYGYTF
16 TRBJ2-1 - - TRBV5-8 TGTGCCAGCCTACCCCCAGGGGACCTCTCCTACAATGAGCAGTTCTTC CASLPPGDLSYNEQFF
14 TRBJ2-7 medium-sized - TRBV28 TGTGCCAGCAGTTCCGCGACAGCAACCTACGAGCAGTACTTC CASSSATATYEQYF
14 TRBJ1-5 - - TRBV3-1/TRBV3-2 TGTGCCAGCAGCCAAGACAGTAGCAATCAGCCCCAGCATTTT CASSQDSSNQPQHF
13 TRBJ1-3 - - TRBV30 TGTGCCTGGACCCGACAGTCGGGAAACACCATATATTTT CAWTRQSGNTIYF
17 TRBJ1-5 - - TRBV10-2 TGCGCCAGCAGTGAGTCGATTTTGGACTTAGGCAATCAGCCCCAGCATTTT CASSESILDLGNQPQHF
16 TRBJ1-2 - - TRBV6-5 TGTGCCAGCAGTTACTCTAAGGGCTCGGGGATCTATGGCTACACCTTC CASSYSKGSGIYGYTF
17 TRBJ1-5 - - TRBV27 TGTGCCAGCAGTACCCGGACAGCGGCCGTCTGGGGCCAGCCCCAGCATTTT CASSTRTAAVWGQPQHF
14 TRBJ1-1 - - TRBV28 TGTGCCAGTATTATAAGGGGTAGGGCCACTGAAGCTTTCTTT CASIIRGRATEAFF
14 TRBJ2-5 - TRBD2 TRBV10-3 TGTGCCATCAGTGCGGGGGGACCCCAAGAGACCCAGTACTTC CAISAGGPQETQYF
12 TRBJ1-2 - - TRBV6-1 TGTGCCAGCAGTGAAGCGTTGGAGACAGGAGCCTTC CASSEALETGAF
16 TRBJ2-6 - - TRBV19 TGTGCCAGTAGCCCCCTTACAGGGTCTGGGGCCAACGTCCTGACTTTC CASSPLTGSGANVLTF
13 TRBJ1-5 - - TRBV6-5 TGTGCCAGCAGCAATCAGGGGAATCAGCCCCAGCATTTT CASSNQGNQPQHF
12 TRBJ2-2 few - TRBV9 TGTGCCAGCAGCGTTAGTTCCGGGGAGCTGTTTTTT CASSVSSGELFF
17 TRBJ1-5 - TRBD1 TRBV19 TGTGCCAGTAGTAGGTTAGACGGACAGGGGATTGATCAGCCCCAGCATTTT CASSRLDGQGIDQPQHF
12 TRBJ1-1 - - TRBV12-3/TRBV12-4 TGTGCCAGCAGTCCCCTAGGGGCAGAAGCTTTCTTT CASSPLGAEAFF
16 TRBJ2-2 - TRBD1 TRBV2 TGTGCCAGCAGTGAAGAGGGGGCAGGTCTGACCGGGGAGCTGTTTTTT CASSEEGAGLTGELFF
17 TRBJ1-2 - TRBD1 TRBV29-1 TGCAGCGTTGAAGCTCGGGGCAGGGGGGCGAAAGGCTATGGCTACACCTTC CSVEARGRGAKGYGYTF
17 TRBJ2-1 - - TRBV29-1 TGCAGCGTTGAAGATGGCCCCCGGACATCCCCAAACAATGAGCAGTTCTTC CSVEDGPRTSPNNEQFF
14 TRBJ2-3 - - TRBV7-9 TGTGCCAGCAGCTTAAGGGGTTTGACAGATACGCAGTATTTT CASSLRGLTDTQYF
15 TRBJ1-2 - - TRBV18 TGTGCCAGCTCACCTGAGGTCCACTCTAACTATGGCTACACCTTC CASSPEVHSNYGYTF
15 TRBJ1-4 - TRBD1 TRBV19 TGTGCCAGTAGCCCGCAGGGGGCCGGGGATGAAAAACTGTTTTTT CASSPQGAGDEKLFF